Below are 9 T cell receptor beta chains sequenced from a single sample in a study of T cell responses to AZD1222 COVID-19 vaccine. Profiling relied on immunoSEQ multiplex PCR, and the TCRdb table lists in-frame clones only, not all of them. The top ten hold approximately 1.6% of the sample, which has around 140,000 clones, around 90% seen once. The source was peripheral blood, collected 28 days after the second AZD1222 dose. Receptors originate from an adult who received the AZD1222 COVID-19 vaccine.

CDR3 region: CASSLSSGNEQFF. The CDR3 DNA sequence: TGTGCCAGCAGTTTATCATCCGGCAATGAGCAGTTCTTC. The chain couples TRBV28 to TRBJ2-1; D is unclear. Germline V gives CDR1 MDHEN, CDR2 SYDVKM. The CDR3 is made up of 13 amino acids. V lost 1 base, J lost 6 bases, and 7 bases lay in between.

The chain combines TRBV6-1 with TRBJ1-4; 7 bases agree with TRBD1. Trimming took 0 bases from V and 8 from J; bases not matched to a gene: 9. The CDR3 is 16 residues long. Germline V gene data show CDR1 as MNHNS and CDR2 as SASEGT. The CDR3, as DNA: TGTGCCAGCAGTGAAGCGTTGGCAGGGGGGCACGAAAAACTGTTTTTT. As protein: CASSEALAGGHEKLFF.

The chain joins TRBV7-9 to TRBJ1-2; a weak D match, TRBD1 (6 bases). From germline, CDR1 is SEHNR and CDR2 FQNEAQ (reference sequence). V was trimmed by 5 bases and J by 8 bases, leaving 21 bases between them. This CDR3 has 15 amino acids. The CDR3 spells CASSPSGGYPSGYTF. The CDR3 DNA reads TGTGCCAGCAGCCCATCCGGGGGCTACCCTAGCGGCTACACCTTC.

The chain uses TRBV7-9 and TRBJ2-6, with 9 bases aligning to TRBD1. The CDR3 sequence is 14 residues long. V was pared by 11 bases and J by 2 bases, with 4 bases of the junction left unmatched. Germline CDR1 is SEHNR and CDR2 is FQNEAQ (reference sequence). DNA for the CDR3: TGTGCCGTCCGACAGGGGGCTGGGGCCAACGTCCTGACTTTC. It yields the protein CAVRQGAGANVLTF.

The V and J genes are TRBV29-1 and TRBJ1-4; 7 bases align to TRBD1. The CDR3 is made up of 13 amino acids. J was trimmed by 7 bases and V by 3 bases; bases with no gene match: 5. Germline V gene data show CDR1 as SQVTM and CDR2 as ANQGSEA. This chain's CDR3 is CSVEVGGGEKLFF. CDR3 nucleotides: TGCAGCGTTGAGGTAGGGGGCGGTGAAAAACTGTTTTTT.

The gene calls are TRBV18 and TRBJ2-2; the D gene is possibly TRBD1 (6 bases). This CDR3 has 17 residues. CDR1 KGHSH and CDR2 LQKENI come from the germline V gene. Between the trimmed V and J ends, which lost 2 bases and 6 bases, there was a span of 19 bases. The CDR3 DNA follows: TGTGCCAGCTCACCATCAGGCGCAGGGGTTAGCGCCGGGGAGCTGTTTTTT. Its translation: CASSPSGAGVSAGELFF.

V and J are TRBV28 and TRBJ1-5, with a tentative D call TRBD1 (6 bases). Germline V gene lookup returns CDR1 MDHEN and CDR2 SYDVKM. Trimming removed 4 bases from V and 6 bases from J, with 16 bases in between. There are 15 residues in the CDR3. The CDR3 reads CASSYLQGRTQPQHF. CDR3 nucleotide sequence: TGTGCCAGCAGTTATTTACAGGGTCGAACTCAGCCCCAGCATTTT.

The V gene is TRBV5-8, the J gene TRBJ1-4, with TRBD1 matching over 7 bases. Germline V lookup: CDR1 SGHTS, CDR2 YDEGEE. This CDR3 is 15 amino acids long. After removal of 0 bases from V and 5 bases from J, the junction contained 4 bases not matched to a gene. The CDR3: CASSLEGARNEKLFF. The CDR3 coding sequence is TGTGCCAGCAGCTTGGAGGGGGCACGCAATGAAAAACTGTTTTTT.

The chain is built from TRBV19 and TRBJ2-6; the D is unclear. Germline-derived CDR1 and CDR2 are LNHDA and SQIVND (reference sequence). CDR3 size: 16 residues. The ends were cut back, 7 bases at V and 0 bases at J, with 13 bases in the middle. CDR3 sequence (DNA): TGTGCCAGTATTTCGGCAGGTAGCTCTGGGGCCAACGTCCTGACTTTC. Translated: CASISAGSSGANVLTF.